This record covers a single T cell receptor (beta chain). Its matching antigen is unknown. The junction and the germline gene differ at one end; a read error may be behind it. This sample is drawn from a study of T cells in Graves' hyperthyroidism and ophthalmopathy. Broader study findings: Most thyroid clonotypes expanded above 0.001 were also detected in blood.

The investigators amplified TCR beta CDR3 regions from RNA transcripts. The HTBI primer set was used in a first-round RT-PCR of the TCR CDR3. TCRdb reprocessed the multiplex PCR reads with MiXCR, giving one entry per CDR3 protein. The sample carries 800,000 or so distinct CDR3 sequences, roughly 40% recorded once. The CDR3 covers 13 residues. Germline V gives CDR1 MNHEY, CDR2 SVGAGI. The study excluded patients with uncontrolled infection, other autoimmune disease, pregnancy or lactation. PBMCs were sourced from approximately 9 ml fresh peripheral blood. The genes are TRBV6-5 and TRBJ2-7; D is undetermined. Input material: blood. This TCR derives from a man between 18 and 35 years old with Graves' hyperthyroidism. The CDR3 region is CAISYSPPYEQYF. For the CDR3, the DNA is TGTGCCATCAGTTACTCCCCCCCCTACGAGCAGTACTTC.